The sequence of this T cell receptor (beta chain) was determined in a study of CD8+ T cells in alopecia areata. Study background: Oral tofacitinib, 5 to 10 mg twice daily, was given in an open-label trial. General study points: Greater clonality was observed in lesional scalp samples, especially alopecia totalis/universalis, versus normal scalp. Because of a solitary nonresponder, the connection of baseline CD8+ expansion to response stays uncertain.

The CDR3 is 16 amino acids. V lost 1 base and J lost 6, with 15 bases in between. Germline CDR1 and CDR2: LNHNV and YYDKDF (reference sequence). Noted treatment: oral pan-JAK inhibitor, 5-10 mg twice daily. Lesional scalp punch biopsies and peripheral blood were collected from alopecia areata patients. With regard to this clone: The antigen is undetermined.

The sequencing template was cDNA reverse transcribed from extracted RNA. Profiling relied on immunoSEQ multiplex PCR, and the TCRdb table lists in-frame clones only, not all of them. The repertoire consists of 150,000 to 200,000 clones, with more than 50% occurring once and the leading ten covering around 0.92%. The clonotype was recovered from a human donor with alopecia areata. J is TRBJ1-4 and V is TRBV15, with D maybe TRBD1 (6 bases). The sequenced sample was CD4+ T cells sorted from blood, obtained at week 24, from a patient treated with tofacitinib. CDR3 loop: CATSRVSPRGDEKLFF. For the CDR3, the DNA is TGTGCCACCAGCAGAGTAAGTCCCAGGGGTGATGAAAAACTGTTTTTT.